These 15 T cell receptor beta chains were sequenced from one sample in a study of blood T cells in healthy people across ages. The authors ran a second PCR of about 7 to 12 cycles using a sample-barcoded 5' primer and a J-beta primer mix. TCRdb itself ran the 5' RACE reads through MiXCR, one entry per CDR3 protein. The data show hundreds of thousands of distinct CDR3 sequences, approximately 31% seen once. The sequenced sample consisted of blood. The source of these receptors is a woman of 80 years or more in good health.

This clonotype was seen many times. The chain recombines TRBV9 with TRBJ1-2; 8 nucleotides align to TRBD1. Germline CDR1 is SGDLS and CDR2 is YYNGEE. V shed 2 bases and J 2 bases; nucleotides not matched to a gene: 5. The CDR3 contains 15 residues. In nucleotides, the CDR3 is TGTGCCAGCAGCGTCGGCGGACAGGGCAACTATGGCTACACCTTC. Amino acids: CASSVGGQGNYGYTF.

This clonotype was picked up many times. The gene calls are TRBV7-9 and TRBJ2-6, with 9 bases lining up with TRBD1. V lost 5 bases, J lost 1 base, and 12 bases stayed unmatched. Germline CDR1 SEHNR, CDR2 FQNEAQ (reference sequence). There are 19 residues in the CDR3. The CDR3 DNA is TGTGCCAGCAGCCTGCGGCGTCGGACAGGGGCATCTGGGGCCAACGTCCTGACTTTC. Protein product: CASSLRRRTGASGANVLTF.

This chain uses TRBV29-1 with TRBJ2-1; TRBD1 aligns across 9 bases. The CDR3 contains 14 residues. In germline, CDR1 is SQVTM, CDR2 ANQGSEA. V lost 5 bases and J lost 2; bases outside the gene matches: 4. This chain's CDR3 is CSVRGTGTYNEQFF. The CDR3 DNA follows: TGCAGCGTTCGGGGGACAGGGACCTACAATGAGCAGTTCTTC.

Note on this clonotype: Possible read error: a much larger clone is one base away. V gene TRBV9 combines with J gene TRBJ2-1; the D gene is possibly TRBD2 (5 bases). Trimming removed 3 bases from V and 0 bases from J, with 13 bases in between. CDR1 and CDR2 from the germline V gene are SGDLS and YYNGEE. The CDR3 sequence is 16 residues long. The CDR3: CASSGRGESSYNEQFF. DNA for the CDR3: TGTGCCAGCAGCGGACGGGGAGAGAGCTCCTACAATGAGCAGTTCTTC.

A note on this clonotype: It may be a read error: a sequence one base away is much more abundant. The DNA for the CDR3 is TGTGCCAGCAGCCCGGGACGGTACTACGAGCAGTACTTC. This translates into CASSPGRYYEQYF. The rearrangement links TRBV7-8 to TRBJ2-7; either TRBD1 or TRBD2 may supply D (5 bases each). Germline V CDR1 and CDR2: SGHVS, FQNEAQ. The CDR3 spans 13 residues. V lost 5 bases, J lost 3 bases, and 11 bases lay in between. Looking up the rest from reference TRBV7-8 and TRBJ2-7 gives the full variable domain: GAGVSQSPRYKVAKRGQDVALRCDPISGHVSLFWYQQALGQGPEFLTYFQNEAQLDKSGLPSDRFFAERPEGSVSTLKIQRTQQEDSAVYLCASSPGRYYEQYFGPGTRLTVT.

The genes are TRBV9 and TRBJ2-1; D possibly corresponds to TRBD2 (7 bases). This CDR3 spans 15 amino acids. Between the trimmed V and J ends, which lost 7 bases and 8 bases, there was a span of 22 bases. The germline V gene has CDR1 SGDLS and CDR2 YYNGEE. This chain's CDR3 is CASGKGAGAYDEQFF. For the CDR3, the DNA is TGTGCCAGCGGCAAAGGGGCGGGGGCTTACGATGAGCAGTTCTTC.

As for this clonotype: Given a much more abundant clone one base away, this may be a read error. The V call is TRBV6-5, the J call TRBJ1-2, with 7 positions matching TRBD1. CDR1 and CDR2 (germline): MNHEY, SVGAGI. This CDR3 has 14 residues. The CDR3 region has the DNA TGTACCAGCAGTTACCTACAGGGGAACTATGGCTACACCTTC. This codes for CTSSYLQGNYGYTF.

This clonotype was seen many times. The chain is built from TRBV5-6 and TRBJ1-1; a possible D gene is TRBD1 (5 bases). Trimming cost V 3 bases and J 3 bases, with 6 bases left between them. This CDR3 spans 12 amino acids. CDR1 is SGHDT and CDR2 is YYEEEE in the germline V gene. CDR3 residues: CASSWGDTEAFF. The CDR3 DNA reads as TGTGCCAGCAGCTGGGGGGACACTGAAGCTTTCTTT.

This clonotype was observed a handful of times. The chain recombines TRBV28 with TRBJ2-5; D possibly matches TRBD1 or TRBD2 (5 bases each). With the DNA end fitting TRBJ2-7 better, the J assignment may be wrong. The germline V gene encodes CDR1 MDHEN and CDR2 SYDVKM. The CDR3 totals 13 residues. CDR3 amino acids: CASGTRNIHEQYF. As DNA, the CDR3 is TGTGCCAGCGGGACCCGAAATATCCACGAGCAGTACTTC.

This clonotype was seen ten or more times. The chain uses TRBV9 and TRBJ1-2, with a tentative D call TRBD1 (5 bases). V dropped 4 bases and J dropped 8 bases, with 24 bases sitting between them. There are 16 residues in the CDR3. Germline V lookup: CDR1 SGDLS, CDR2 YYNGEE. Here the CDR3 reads CASSPRQTDTHGGYTF. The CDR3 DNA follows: TGTGCCAGCAGCCCACGACAGACTGACACCCATGGGGGCTACACCTTC.

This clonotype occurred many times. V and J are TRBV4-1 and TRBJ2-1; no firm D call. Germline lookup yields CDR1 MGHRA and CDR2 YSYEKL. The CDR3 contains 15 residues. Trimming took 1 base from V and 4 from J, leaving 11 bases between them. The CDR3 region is CASSQGPAEYNEQFF. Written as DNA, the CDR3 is TGCGCCAGCAGCCAAGGGCCGGCGGAGTACAATGAGCAGTTCTTC.

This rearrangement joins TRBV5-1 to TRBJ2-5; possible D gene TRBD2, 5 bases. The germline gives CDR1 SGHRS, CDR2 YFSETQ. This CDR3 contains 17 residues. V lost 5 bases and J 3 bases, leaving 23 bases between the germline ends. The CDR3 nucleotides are TGCGCCAGCAGGAGGACGTTGGTGTCGGGGAACGAAGAGACCCAGTACTTC. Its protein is CASRRTLVSGNEETQYF.

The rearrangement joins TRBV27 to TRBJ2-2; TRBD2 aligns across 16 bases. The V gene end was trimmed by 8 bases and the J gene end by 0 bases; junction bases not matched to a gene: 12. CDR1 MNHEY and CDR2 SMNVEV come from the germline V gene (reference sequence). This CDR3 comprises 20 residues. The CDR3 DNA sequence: TGTGCCAGCGCCCGAAGTCCGGGACTAGCGGGGGGGACGAACACCGGGGAGCTGTTTTTT. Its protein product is CASARSPGLAGGTNTGELFF.

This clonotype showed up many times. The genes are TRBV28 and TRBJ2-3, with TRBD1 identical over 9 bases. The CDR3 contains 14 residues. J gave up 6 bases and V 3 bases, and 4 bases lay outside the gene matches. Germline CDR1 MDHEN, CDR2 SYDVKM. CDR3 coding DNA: TGTGCCAGCAGTTTTTACAGGGGGCACGATACGCAGTATTTT. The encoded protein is CASSFYRGHDTQYF. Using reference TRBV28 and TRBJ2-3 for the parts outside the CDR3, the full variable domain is DVKVTQSSRYLVKRTGEKVFLECVQDMDHENMFWYRQDPGLGLRLIYFSYDVKMKEKGDIPEGYSVSREKKERFSLILESASTNQTSMYLCASSFYRGHDTQYFGPGTRLTVL.

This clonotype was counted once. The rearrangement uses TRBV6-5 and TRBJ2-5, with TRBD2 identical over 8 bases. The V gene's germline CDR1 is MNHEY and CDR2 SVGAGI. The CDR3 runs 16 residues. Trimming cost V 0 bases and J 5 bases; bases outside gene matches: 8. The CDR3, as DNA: TGTGCCAGCAGTTACTCGAGCGGGGGACGGGACGAGACCCAGTACTTC. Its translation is CASSYSSGGRDETQYF.